These T cell receptor beta chains were read from a single sample in a study of shared clonotypes between healthy human individuals. Sequencing was performed with immunoSEQ multiplex PCR; in TCRdb, only in-frame clones are kept and a portion is missing. The sample consists of about 2.1 million clones, more than 85% of them appearing once. Sequencing used naive CD8+ T cells from PBMCs. These receptors were obtained from a man aged 18-30 years in good health. Some clones in this sample may be carry-over from other donors' samples. CDR3s include the opening cysteine and the closing phenylalanine or tryptophan. A D gene is named only where the DNA matches it firmly. Part of the rows lack a size; the others show once, few, many or a class for expanded clones.

abundance: NA; v_gene: TRBV21-1; j_gene: TRBJ2-7; d_gene: NA; CDR3aa: CASKRDQAYEQYF; CDR3nt: TGTGCCAGCAAAAGGGATCAGGCCTACGAGCAGTACTTC
abundance: NA; v_gene: TRBV28; j_gene: TRBJ2-2; d_gene: TRBD2; CDR3aa: CASSLRGAGELFF; CDR3nt: TGTGCCAGCAGTTTACGGGGGGCCGGGGAGCTGTTTTTT
abundance: NA; v_gene: TRBV27; j_gene: TRBJ2-7; d_gene: NA; CDR3aa: CASSSSRHSLTHEQYF; CDR3nt: TGTGCCAGCAGTTCGAGCCGCCATTCTTTAACCCACGAGCAGTACTTC
abundance: NA; v_gene: TRBV29-1; j_gene: TRBJ2-2; d_gene: NA; CDR3aa: CSVEVRISGELFF; CDR3nt: TGCAGCGTTGAAGTACGCATCTCCGGGGAGCTGTTTTTT
abundance: NA; v_gene: TRBV4-1; j_gene: TRBJ1-2; d_gene: NA; CDR3aa: CASSQGPGKGWNGYTF; CDR3nt: TGCGCCAGCAGCCAAGGCCCAGGGAAGGGGTGGAATGGCTACACCTTC
abundance: NA; v_gene: TRBV7-2; j_gene: TRBJ2-7; d_gene: TRBD2; CDR3aa: CASSLAPPLAIGYEQYF; CDR3nt: TGTGCCAGCAGCTTGGCTCCACCACTAGCGATTGGGTACGAGCAGTACTTC
abundance: NA; v_gene: TRBV7-3; j_gene: TRBJ1-5; d_gene: NA; CDR3aa: CASSLNGGTNQPQHF; CDR3nt: TGTGCCAGCAGCTTAAACGGCGGGACCAATCAGCCCCAGCATTTT
abundance: NA; v_gene: TRBV28; j_gene: TRBJ2-5; d_gene: NA; CDR3aa: CASSLRGPAPQETQYF; CDR3nt: TGTGCCAGCAGTCTCCGGGGGCCCGCTCCCCAAGAGACCCAGTACTTC
abundance: NA; v_gene: TRBV10-3; j_gene: TRBJ1-4; d_gene: NA; CDR3aa: CAISESITATNEKLFF; CDR3nt: TGTGCCATCAGTGAGTCGATTACGGCAACTAATGAAAAACTGTTTTTT
abundance: NA; v_gene: TRBV7-9; j_gene: TRBJ2-7; d_gene: NA; CDR3aa: CASSLVVYEQYF; CDR3nt: TGTGCCAGCAGCTTAGTGGTGTACGAGCAGTACTTC
abundance: NA; v_gene: TRBV19; j_gene: TRBJ1-1; d_gene: TRBD1; CDR3aa: CASSVGTGMVLGTEAFF; CDR3nt: TGTGCCAGTAGTGTCGGGACAGGGATGGTGTTGGGCACTGAAGCTTTCTTT
abundance: NA; v_gene: TRBV4-1; j_gene: TRBJ2-7; d_gene: TRBD2; CDR3aa: CASSQTSGHYEQYF; CDR3nt: TGCGCCAGCAGCCAGACTAGCGGTCACTACGAGCAGTACTTC
abundance: NA; v_gene: TRBV5-1; j_gene: TRBJ1-1; d_gene: TRBD1; CDR3aa: CASRGTGQNTEAFF; CDR3nt: TGCGCCAGCAGAGGGACAGGCCAGAACACTGAAGCTTTCTTT
abundance: NA; v_gene: TRBV27; j_gene: TRBJ1-5; d_gene: NA; CDR3aa: CASSLTRGNNQPQHF; CDR3nt: TGTGCCAGCAGTTTAACGAGGGGGAACAATCAGCCCCAGCATTTT
abundance: NA; v_gene: TRBV6-6; j_gene: TRBJ2-1; d_gene: NA; CDR3aa: CASSKPGQNNEQFF; CDR3nt: TGTGCCAGCAGTAAGCCGGGACAAAACAATGAGCAGTTCTTC
abundance: NA; v_gene: TRBV5-5; j_gene: TRBJ2-7; d_gene: NA; CDR3aa: CASSLTGNPYEQYF; CDR3nt: TGTGCCAGCAGCTTGACGGGCAACCCGTACGAGCAGTACTTC
abundance: NA; v_gene: TRBV28; j_gene: TRBJ2-3; d_gene: NA; CDR3aa: CASRWGTSTDTQYF; CDR3nt: TGTGCCAGCAGGTGGGGAACTAGCACAGATACGCAGTATTTT
abundance: NA; v_gene: TRBV30; j_gene: TRBJ2-7; d_gene: NA; CDR3aa: CAWSVGNEQYF; CDR3nt: TGTGCCTGGAGTGTGGGGAACGAGCAGTACTTC
abundance: NA; v_gene: TRBV7-3; j_gene: TRBJ2-2; d_gene: NA; CDR3aa: CASSPLGRELFF; CDR3nt: TGTGCCAGCAGCCCCTTAGGAAGGGAGCTGTTTTTT
abundance: NA; v_gene: TRBV9; j_gene: TRBJ2-1; d_gene: NA; CDR3aa: CASSVNSNEQFF; CDR3nt: TGTGCCAGCAGCGTAAACAGCAATGAGCAGTTCTTC
abundance: NA; v_gene: TRBV30; j_gene: TRBJ2-3; d_gene: TRBD2; CDR3aa: CAWTGLAGGPDTQYF; CDR3nt: TGTGCCTGGACCGGACTAGCGGGAGGCCCAGATACGCAGTATTTT
abundance: NA; v_gene: TRBV11-2; j_gene: TRBJ2-7; d_gene: TRBD1; CDR3aa: CASSSRRDRAYEQYF; CDR3nt: TGTGCCAGCAGCTCCCGCCGGGACAGGGCATACGAGCAGTACTTC
abundance: once; v_gene: TRBV30; j_gene: TRBJ2-3; d_gene: TRBD1; CDR3aa: CAWLLLGTALGTDTQYF; CDR3nt: TGTGCCTGGCTCCTCCTAGGGACAGCACTTGGCACAGATACGCAGTATTTT
abundance: NA; v_gene: TRBV2; j_gene: TRBJ2-1; d_gene: TRBD2; CDR3aa: CASSGGLALGDEQFF; CDR3nt: TGTGCCAGCAGTGGTGGACTAGCTCTCGGAGATGAGCAGTTCTTC
abundance: NA; v_gene: TRBV4-1; j_gene: TRBJ2-3; d_gene: NA; CDR3aa: CASSPRQFSTDTQYF; CDR3nt: TGCGCCAGCAGCCCTCGACAGTTCAGCACAGATACGCAGTATTTT
abundance: NA; v_gene: TRBV9; j_gene: TRBJ2-1; d_gene: TRBD2; CDR3aa: CASSTGTSSYNEQFF; CDR3nt: TGTGCCAGCAGTACAGGGACTAGCTCCTACAATGAGCAGTTCTTC
abundance: NA; v_gene: TRBV15; j_gene: TRBJ2-2; d_gene: NA; CDR3aa: CATSRAWETGELFF; CDR3nt: TGTGCCACCAGCAGAGCTTGGGAGACCGGGGAGCTGTTTTTT
abundance: NA; v_gene: TRBV29-1; j_gene: TRBJ2-5; d_gene: TRBD2; CDR3aa: CSVLAGQETQYF; CDR3nt: TGCAGCGTGTTAGCGGGGCAAGAGACCCAGTACTTC
abundance: NA; v_gene: TRBV5-1; j_gene: TRBJ2-1; d_gene: TRBD1; CDR3aa: CASSTGQGVYNEQFF; CDR3nt: TGCGCCAGCAGCACCGGACAGGGGGTATACAATGAGCAGTTCTTC
abundance: NA; v_gene: TRBV29-1; j_gene: TRBJ2-2; d_gene: TRBD2; CDR3aa: CSVGTSGANTGELFF; CDR3nt: TGCAGCGTTGGGACTAGCGGGGCGAACACCGGGGAGCTGTTTTTT
abundance: NA; v_gene: TRBV9; j_gene: TRBJ1-1; d_gene: NA; CDR3aa: CASRSGENTEAFF; CDR3nt: TGTGCCAGCAGATCCGGGGAGAACACTGAAGCTTTCTTT
abundance: NA; v_gene: TRBV11-2; j_gene: TRBJ1-3; d_gene: NA; CDR3aa: CASSLDFLSGNTIYF; CDR3nt: TGTGCCAGCAGCTTGGATTTCCTCTCTGGAAACACCATATATTTT
abundance: NA; v_gene: TRBV5-4; j_gene: TRBJ2-1; d_gene: TRBD2; CDR3aa: CASSELAGLNNEQFF; CDR3nt: TGTGCCAGCAGCGAACTAGCGGGGCTTAACAATGAGCAGTTCTTC
abundance: NA; v_gene: TRBV9; j_gene: TRBJ1-4; d_gene: NA; CDR3aa: CASSQGNGRVEKLFF; CDR3nt: TGTGCCAGCAGCCAGGGGAACGGGCGGGTGGAAAAACTGTTTTTT
abundance: NA; v_gene: TRBV9; j_gene: TRBJ2-7; d_gene: TRBD2; CDR3aa: CASSPGTSGRRYEQYF; CDR3nt: TGTGCCAGCAGCCCTGGGACTAGCGGGAGGAGGTACGAGCAGTACTTC
abundance: once; v_gene: TRBV27; j_gene: TRBJ1-1; d_gene: NA; CDR3aa: CASSWQGMNTEAFF; CDR3nt: TGTGCCAGCAGTTGGCAGGGAATGAACACTGAAGCTTTCTTT
abundance: NA; v_gene: TRBV18; j_gene: TRBJ2-5; d_gene: NA; CDR3aa: CASSPPRGQLQETQYF; CDR3nt: TGTGCCAGCTCACCACCGCGGGGACAGCTCCAAGAGACCCAGTACTTC
abundance: NA; v_gene: TRBV7-9; j_gene: TRBJ2-7; d_gene: NA; CDR3aa: CASSSISTGYEQYF; CDR3nt: TGTGCCAGCAGCTCTATTTCGACAGGCTACGAGCAGTACTTC
abundance: NA; v_gene: TRBV7-9; j_gene: TRBJ2-1; d_gene: TRBD2; CDR3aa: CASSETSGEEQFF; CDR3nt: TGTGCCAGCAGCGAAACAAGCGGGGAGGAGCAGTTCTTC
abundance: NA; v_gene: TRBV9; j_gene: TRBJ2-1; d_gene: NA; CDR3aa: CASSVADSLSYNEQFF; CDR3nt: TGTGCCAGCAGCGTAGCGGACAGCCTCTCCTACAATGAGCAGTTCTTC
abundance: NA; v_gene: TRBV28; j_gene: TRBJ1-6; d_gene: TRBD1; CDR3aa: CASVTGQENSPLHF; CDR3nt: TGTGCCAGCGTGACGGGACAGGAGAATTCACCCCTCCACTTT
abundance: NA; v_gene: TRBV10-3; j_gene: TRBJ1-2; d_gene: TRBD1; CDR3aa: CAISEPGDREGYGYTF; CDR3nt: TGTGCCATCAGTGAGCCGGGGGACAGGGAAGGCTATGGCTACACCTTC
abundance: NA; v_gene: TRBV19; j_gene: TRBJ2-2; d_gene: NA; CDR3aa: CASFKWDTGELFF; CDR3nt: TGTGCCAGTTTTAAGTGGGATACCGGGGAGCTGTTTTTT
abundance: NA; v_gene: TRBV5-6; j_gene: TRBJ2-2; d_gene: NA; CDR3aa: CASRPGLEHTGELFF; CDR3nt: TGTGCCAGCAGGCCAGGGTTAGAGCACACCGGGGAGCTGTTTTTT
abundance: few; v_gene: TRBV9; j_gene: TRBJ2-2; d_gene: NA; CDR3aa: CASSVLKNTGELFF; CDR3nt: TGTGCCAGCAGCGTACTAAAGAACACCGGGGAGCTGTTTTTT
abundance: NA; v_gene: TRBV11-2; j_gene: TRBJ1-2; d_gene: NA; CDR3aa: CASSLDSRQVPGNGYGYTF; CDR3nt: TGTGCCAGCAGCTTAGATTCGAGGCAGGTTCCCGGAAATGGCTATGGCTACACCTTC
abundance: NA; v_gene: TRBV5-1; j_gene: TRBJ2-1; d_gene: NA; CDR3aa: CASSWDGSSYNEQFF; CDR3nt: TGCGCCAGCAGCTGGGACGGGAGCTCCTACAATGAGCAGTTCTTC
abundance: NA; v_gene: TRBV29-1; j_gene: TRBJ2-2; d_gene: NA; CDR3aa: CSVESPGDTGELFF; CDR3nt: TGCAGCGTTGAAAGCCCCGGGGACACCGGGGAGCTGTTTTTT
abundance: NA; v_gene: TRBV29-1; j_gene: TRBJ2-1; d_gene: NA; CDR3aa: CSVDGSSSSYNEQFF; CDR3nt: TGCAGCGTTGATGGCTCCTCGAGCTCCTACAATGAGCAGTTCTTC
abundance: NA; v_gene: TRBV7-9; j_gene: TRBJ2-1; d_gene: NA; CDR3aa: CASSITTGPRSYNEQFF; CDR3nt: TGTGCCAGCAGCATCACTACAGGGCCCAGAAGCTACAATGAGCAGTTCTTC
abundance: NA; v_gene: TRBV16; j_gene: TRBJ1-5; d_gene: NA; CDR3aa: CASSPSLRGLGNQPQHF; CDR3nt: TGTGCCAGCAGCCCCTCGCTGAGGGGTCTCGGCAATCAGCCCCAGCATTTT
abundance: NA; v_gene: TRBV6-4; j_gene: TRBJ1-1; d_gene: NA; CDR3aa: CASSAMGGAGTEAFF; CDR3nt: TGTGCCAGCAGTGCTATGGGGGGCGCGGGTACTGAAGCTTTCTTT